These 27 T cell receptor beta chains originate from one sample sequenced in a study of CD8 T cells in ankylosing spondylitis. TCRdb re-derived calls from the 5' RACE reads in MiXCR, one entry per CDR3 protein. The sample lists about 360,000 distinct CDR3 sequences, about 20% seen once, with 10% to 15% in the top ten. Sample: blood, either unsorted or a sorted T cell fraction (not recorded which). These receptor sequences come from a male donor with ankylosing spondylitis or in good health (not recorded which).

This chain connects TRBV5-1 to TRBJ2-7; TRBD1 or TRBD2 may be the D gene (6 bases each). Looked up from germline, CDR1 is SGHRS and CDR2 is YFSETQ. The V gene lost 4 bases and the J gene lost 0 bases, with 20 bases spanning the gap. This CDR3 has 17 amino acids. The CDR3 sequence is CASSPHKDRRGSYEQYF. Here the CDR3 DNA reads TGCGCCAGCAGCCCACACAAAGACAGGCGGGGCTCCTACGAGCAGTACTTC.

The chain links TRBV7-3 to TRBJ2-1, with D perhaps TRBD1 (5 bases). CDR3 length: 15 residues. Per germline, CDR1 SGHTA and CDR2 FQGTGA. Trimming removed 5 bases from V and 7 bases from J, with 18 bases in between. CDR3 bases: TGTGCCAGCAGCCCCGGGTGGGGCGAAAGGAATGAGCAGTTCTTC. This sequence encodes CASSPGWGERNEQFF.

The chain is built from TRBV15 and TRBJ2-2, with D perhaps given as TRBD1 or TRBD2 (5 bases each). CDR3 length: 17 amino acids. Germline CDR1 reads LNHNV; CDR2 reads YYDKDF (reference sequence). Trimming cost V 0 bases and J 0 bases, with 11 bases left between them. The CDR3 DNA sequence: TGTGCCACCAGCAGAGATACGAGGGGCCCGAACACCGGGGAGCTGTTTTTT. This translates into CATSRDTRGPNTGELFF.

This clonotype was seen a handful of times. This chain joins TRBV12-3 or TRBV12-4 and TRBJ1-5, with 8 bases fitting TRBD1. The CDR3 runs to 15 residues. V was pared by 6 bases and J by 2 bases, with 6 bases of the junction left unmatched. As DNA, the CDR3 is TGTGCCAGCAGGCTACAGGGGGTGGGCAATCAGCCCCAGCATTTT. This encodes CASRLQGVGNQPQHF.

This clonotype was found a few times. The chain joins TRBV12-3 or TRBV12-4 to TRBJ2-3; 8 bases align to TRBD2. This CDR3 region has 16 residues. With 3 bases clipped from V and 5 bases from J, the junction kept 10 bases outside the gene matches. The CDR3 here is CASSFLPGGAIDTQYF. The CDR3 nucleotides are TGTGCCAGCAGTTTCTTGCCCGGGGGGGCGATAGATACGCAGTATTTT.

This clonotype showed up just a few times. This chain uses TRBV29-1 with TRBJ2-2; 8 nucleotides align to TRBD1. V dropped 3 bases and J dropped 1; count of bases not matched to a gene: 1. Looked up from germline, CDR1 is SQVTM and CDR2 is ANQGSEA. The CDR3 is made up of 14 amino acids. DNA of the CDR3: TGCAGCGTTGAGGGGACAGGGAACACCGGGGAGCTGTTTTTT. This translates into CSVEGTGNTGELFF.

This clonotype was counted a few times. The chain employs TRBV12-3 or TRBV12-4 and TRBJ1-2, with no clear D. Between the trimmed V and J ends, which lost 3 bases and 5 bases, there was a span of 10 bases. The CDR3 is 13 amino acids. CDR3 region: CASSFGPGYGYTF. In DNA, the CDR3 is TGTGCCAGCAGTTTTGGACCGGGGTATGGCTACACCTTC.

This chain connects TRBV4-1 to TRBJ2-7, with 9 bases lining up with TRBD1. The V gene end was trimmed by 0 bases and the J gene end by 3 bases; junction bases not matched to a gene: 6. The CDR3 extends over 16 amino acids. The germline gives CDR1 MGHRA, CDR2 YSYEKL. This CDR3 reads CASSQEQGQGFYEQYF. The CDR3 nucleotides are TGCGCCAGCAGCCAAGAACAGGGACAGGGTTTCTACGAGCAGTACTTC.

The chain employs TRBV29-1 and TRBJ2-7, with D unresolved. From germline, CDR1 is SQVTM and CDR2 ANQGSEA. This CDR3 has 12 amino acids. Trimming removed 2 bases from V and 3 bases from J, with 8 bases in between. CDR3 protein: CSVELLGYEQYF. The CDR3, as DNA: TGCAGCGTTGAACTTCTTGGCTACGAGCAGTACTTC.

In this sample, this clonotype turned up a few times. The chain uses TRBV20-1 and TRBJ2-5; maybe TRBD1 (6 bases). CDR3 length equals 14 residues. Germline values: CDR1 DFQATT, CDR2 SNEGSKA (reference sequence). The V end was cut by 2 bases, the J end by 0 bases, with 10 bases between. In DNA form, the CDR3 reads TGCAGTGCTAGAACCGACAGGTACCAAGAGACCCAGTACTTC. Translating gives CSARTDRYQETQYF.

This clonotype turned up a few times. This rearrangement joins TRBV7-9 to TRBJ2-5; TRBD2 agrees at 8 bases. CDR3 length equals 13 residues. J was trimmed by 4 bases and V by 4 bases; bases with no gene match: 2. The germline V gene encodes CDR1 SEHNR and CDR2 FQNEAQ (reference sequence). CDR3 in amino acids: CASSWRGAETQYF. The CDR3 DNA reads as TGTGCCAGCAGCTGGCGGGGGGCAGAGACCCAGTACTTC.

In this sample, this clonotype turned up many times. V and J are TRBV29-1 and TRBJ1-1; D gene uncertain. The CDR3 is 14 amino acids. The V gene's germline CDR1 is SQVTM and CDR2 ANQGSEA. V was clipped by 6 bases and J by 3 bases, with 17 bases between them. CDR3 sequence (DNA): TGCAGCGTGGCCCCGCGCTCCGCGGACACTGAAGCTTTCTTT. Its translation: CSVAPRSADTEAFF.

The sample holds a few counts of this clonotype. The chain recombines TRBV12-3 or TRBV12-4 with TRBJ1-2; 11 nucleotides agree with TRBD1. The CDR3 totals 13 residues. After removal of 4 bases from V and 6 bases from J, the junction contained 1 base not matched to a gene. The CDR3 protein is CASSWTGGDGYTF. CDR3 nucleotides: TGTGCCAGCAGTTGGACAGGGGGCGATGGCTACACCTTC.

This clonotype was observed a handful of times. The rearrangement links TRBV27 to TRBJ1-1, with D maybe TRBD1 (5 bases). CDR1 MNHEY and CDR2 SMNVEV come from the germline V gene (reference sequence). The CDR3 extends over 18 amino acids. V shed 4 bases and J shed 0 bases, with 21 bases lying between them. In DNA, the CDR3 is TGTGCCAGCAGTTCGTCTCCGTCACAGGCGATCTTGAACACTGAAGCTTTCTTT. Translating gives CASSSSPSQAILNTEAFF.

This chain joins TRBV2 and TRBJ1-2; D is unclear. This CDR3 is built from 15 residues. Germline CDR1 reads SNHLY; CDR2 reads FYNNEI. Between the trimmed V and J ends, which lost 0 bases and 3 bases, there was a span of 11 bases. As DNA, the CDR3 is TGTGCCAGCAGTGAAGCAGAGGATCCCTACTATGGCTACACCTTC. It encodes CASSEAEDPYYGYTF.

This clonotype was recorded a few times. The chain uses TRBV7-6 and TRBJ2-1; 10 bases match TRBD2. CDR3 length: 16 amino acids. Germline V gives CDR1 SGHVS, CDR2 FNYEAQ. J lost 8 bases, V lost 3 bases, and 10 bases had no gene match. This CDR3 is CASSFPSVAGGYEQFF. The CDR3 coding sequence is TGTGCCAGCAGCTTCCCGTCGGTAGCGGGGGGTTATGAGCAGTTCTTC.

CDR3 sequence (DNA): TGTGCCAGCACGGGGGGGACTACCTACGAGCAGTACTTC. Translating it yields CASTGGTTYEQYF. The chain carries TRBV12-3 or TRBV12-4 and TRBJ2-7; TRBD2 matches at 8 bases. Trimming took 7 bases from V and 2 from J; bases not matched to a gene: 4. The CDR3 contains 13 residues.

This clonotype was detected only a few times. The J gene is TRBJ2-7, the V gene TRBV7-9; 8 positions match TRBD1. Germline V gene data show CDR1 as SEHNR and CDR2 as FQNEAQ (reference sequence). V lost 6 bases, J lost 3 bases, and 10 bases stayed unmatched. This CDR3 region has 15 residues. CDR3 nucleotide sequence: TGTGCCAGCAGTAGCACCCCGGGACAGGTCTACGAGCAGTACTTC. This gives the protein CASSSTPGQVYEQYF. The variable domain in full, with the rest retrieved from reference TRBV7-9 and TRBJ2-7, is DTGVSQNPRHKITKRGQNVTFRCDPISEHNRLYWYRQTLGQGPEFLTYFQNEAQLEKSRLLSDRFSAERPKGSFSTLEIQRTEQGDSAMYLCASSSTPGQVYEQYFGPGTRLTVT.

This clonotype has at least ten counts. The V gene is TRBV12-3 or TRBV12-4, the J gene TRBJ1-4, with TRBD1 matching over 8 bases. Trimming took 1 base from V and 11 from J; bases not matched to a gene: 6. This CDR3 comprises 14 residues. The CDR3 spells CASSLGTGSWKLFF. CDR3 sequence (DNA): TGTGCCAGCAGTTTAGGGACAGGGTCATGGAAACTGTTTTTT.

The V gene is TRBV24-1, the J gene TRBJ2-3; 8 bases align to TRBD1. Germline V gene lookup returns CDR1 KGHDR and CDR2 SFDVKD. The CDR3 spans 17 residues. V trimming: 3 bases; J trimming: 3 bases; junction bases outside the gene matches: 10. The CDR3 DNA follows: TGTGCCACCAGTGATGACCGCGTGGACAGGGATACAGATACGCAGTATTTT. Protein sequence: CATSDDRVDRDTDTQYF.

This clonotype was detected a few times. The gene calls are TRBV7-3 and TRBJ2-2, with a weak D call TRBD2 (5 bases). The CDR3 consists of 13 residues. V gave up 6 bases and J gave up 7 bases, with 12 bases separating them. Germline V gives CDR1 SGHTA, CDR2 FQGTGA. CDR3 DNA: TGTGCCAGCAGGACCGAGGACTTCGGGGAGCTGTTTTTT. It encodes CASRTEDFGELFF.

This clonotype was picked up a small number of times. The gene calls are TRBV4-1 and TRBJ1-4; D uncertain. With 0 bases removed from V and 8 bases from J, the gap between germline ends came to 19 bases. The CDR3 loop spans 17 amino acids. Germline CDR1 reads MGHRA; CDR2 reads YSYEKL. CDR3 coding DNA: TGCGCCAGCAGCCAAGATTGGGGTCGGGAGGAAATCGAAAAACTGTTTTTT. Its protein product is CASSQDWGREEIEKLFF.

The chain employs TRBV25-1 and TRBJ2-1, with 10 bases fitting TRBD2. The CDR3 runs 16 residues. Germline V gene sequence: CDR1 MGHDK, CDR2 SYGVNS. The ends lost 7 bases at V and 2 bases at J; junction bases unmatched: 8. CDR3 bases: TGTGCCAGCACCTCCCTAGCGGGGGCCCCCTACAATGAGCAGTTCTTC. Translation gives CASTSLAGAPYNEQFF.

This clonotype was seen more than once but under ten times. The gene calls are TRBV4-1 and TRBJ2-7; D assignment may be TRBD1 or TRBD2 (6 bases each). From germline, CDR1 is MGHRA and CDR2 YSYEKL. The CDR3 is 14 residues long. Trimming cost V 3 bases and J 8 bases, with 17 bases left between them. CDR3 sequence reads: CASSHLNTGAQQYF. DNA of the CDR3: TGCGCCAGCAGCCACCTCAATACGGGGGCTCAGCAGTACTTC.

The V call is TRBV29-1, the J call TRBJ2-2; D is unresolved. Germline assignment: CDR1 SQVTM and CDR2 ANQGSEA. This CDR3 spans 13 amino acids. V lost 7 bases and J lost 5, with 14 bases in between. The CDR3 protein is CSAGRLETGELFF. The CDR3 DNA is TGCAGCGCCGGAAGGTTGGAGACCGGGGAGCTGTTTTTT.

This clonotype was observed a handful of times. This sequence joins TRBV5-1 and TRBJ1-1; 8 bases align to TRBD1. Germline trimming cut 1 base from V and 7 bases from J; bases unmatched to any gene: 9. Germline V gene data show CDR1 as SGHRS and CDR2 as YFSETQ. The CDR3 extends over 15 amino acids. This chain's CDR3 is CASSLFGSGGREAFF. CDR3 DNA sequence: TGCGCCAGCAGCTTGTTCGGTTCAGGGGGCCGTGAAGCTTTCTTT. Combining the CDR3 with reference TRBV5-1 and TRBJ1-1 gives the whole variable domain KAGVTQTPRYLIKTRGQQVTLSCSPISGHRSVSWYQQTPGQGLQFLFEYFSETQRNKGNFPGRFSGRQFSNSRSEMNVSTLELGDSALYLCASSLFGSGGREAFFGQGTRLTVV.

This chain links TRBV5-1 with TRBJ1-1, with TRBD1 as a possible D gene (5 bases). The germline gives CDR1 SGHRS, CDR2 YFSETQ. Trimming stripped 4 bases from V and 3 bases from J, with 10 bases between. This CDR3 region has 13 residues. The CDR3 here is CASSDMGDTEAFF. CDR3 sequence (DNA): TGCGCCAGCAGCGATATGGGGGACACTGAAGCTTTCTTT.